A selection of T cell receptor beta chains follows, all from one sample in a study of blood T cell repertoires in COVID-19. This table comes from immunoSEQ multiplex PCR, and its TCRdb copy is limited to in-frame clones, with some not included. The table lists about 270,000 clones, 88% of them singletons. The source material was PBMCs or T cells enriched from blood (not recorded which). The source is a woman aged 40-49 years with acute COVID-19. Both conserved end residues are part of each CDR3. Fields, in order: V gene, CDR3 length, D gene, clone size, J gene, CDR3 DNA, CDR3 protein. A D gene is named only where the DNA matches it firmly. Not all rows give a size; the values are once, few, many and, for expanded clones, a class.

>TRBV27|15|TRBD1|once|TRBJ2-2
TGTGCCAGCAGTTTACAGGGGGCCGACACCGGGGAGCTGTTTTTT
CASSLQGADTGELFF
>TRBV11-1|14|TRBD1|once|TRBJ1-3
TGTGCCAGCAGCCGGACAGGCTCTGGAAACACCATATATTTT
CASSRTGSGNTIYF
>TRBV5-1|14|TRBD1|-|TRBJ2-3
TGCGCCAGCAGGAGGGGGACAGGCACAGATACGCAGTATTTT
CASRRGTGTDTQYF
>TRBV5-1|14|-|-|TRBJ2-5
TGCGCCAGCAGGCGGGACAGCAGTAGCGAGACCCAGTACTTC
CASRRDSSSETQYF
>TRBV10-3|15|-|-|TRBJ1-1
TGTGCCATCAGTGATTCGGTAGTCGGTAACACTGAAGCTTTCTTT
CAISDSVVGNTEAFF
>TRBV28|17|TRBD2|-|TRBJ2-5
TGTGCCAGCAGTTTAAGGCCAGCGGGAGGTTTTAGGGAGACCCAGTACTTC
CASSLRPAGGFRETQYF
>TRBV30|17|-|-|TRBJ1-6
TGTGCCTGGAGTGTGAGTCACTCGAGCTCCTATAATTCACCCCTCCACTTT
CAWSVSHSSSYNSPLHF
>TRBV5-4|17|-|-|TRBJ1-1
TGTGCCAGCAGCTTGAGGGTGGGAACAGGGCAAACCACTGAAGCTTTCTTT
CASSLRVGTGQTTEAFF
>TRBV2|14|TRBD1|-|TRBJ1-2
TGTGCCAGCAGTATCGGGACAGGGGTAAATGGCTACACCTTC
CASSIGTGVNGYTF
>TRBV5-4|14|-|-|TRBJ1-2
TGTGCCAGCAGCTTGCTTGCCCGTACGGATGGCTACACCTTC
CASSLLARTDGYTF
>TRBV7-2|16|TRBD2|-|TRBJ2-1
TGTGCCAGCACCTTATCTAGCGGGAGCTCCTACAATGAGCAGTTCTTC
CASTLSSGSSYNEQFF
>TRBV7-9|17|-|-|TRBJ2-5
TGTGCCAGCAGCTTAGCGGGGGGGCACGAGTCAACGGAGACCCAGTACTTC
CASSLAGGHESTETQYF
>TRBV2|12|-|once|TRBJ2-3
TGTGCCAGCAACGCGGACACCCATACGCAGTATTTT
CASNADTHTQYF
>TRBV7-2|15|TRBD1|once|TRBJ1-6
TGTGCCAGCAGGCCCGGGACAGGAGGCAATTCACCCCTCCACTTT
CASRPGTGGNSPLHF
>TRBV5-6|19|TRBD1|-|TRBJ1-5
TGTGCCAGCAGCTCTAGACAGGGGCAAGGTCTTTGGGGCAATCAGCCCCAGCATTTT
CASSSRQGQGLWGNQPQHF
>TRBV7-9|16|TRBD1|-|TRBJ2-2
TGTGCCAGCAGCTCGAGGGACAGGGGTGTGACCGGGGAGCTGTTTTTT
CASSSRDRGVTGELFF
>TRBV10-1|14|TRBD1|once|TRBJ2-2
TGCGCCAGCCAGGGGGCGCGGAACACCGGGGAGCTGTTTTTT
CASQGARNTGELFF
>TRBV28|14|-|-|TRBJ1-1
TGTGCCAGCAAGCTACGTGCGAAGCCTTGGGAAGCTTTCTTT
CASKLRAKPWEAFF
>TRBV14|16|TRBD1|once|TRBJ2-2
TGTGCCAGCAGCCAAGGACAGGGAGTTTTTGCCGGGGAGCTGTTTTTT
CASSQGQGVFAGELFF
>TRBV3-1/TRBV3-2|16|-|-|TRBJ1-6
TGTGCCAGCAGCCAAGATGCGGGGGCGAGTAATTCACCCCTCCACTTT
CASSQDAGASNSPLHF
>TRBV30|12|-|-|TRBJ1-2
TGTGCCAATCGGGGGAAGGGCTATGGCTACACCTTC
CANRGKGYGYTF
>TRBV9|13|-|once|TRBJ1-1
TGTGCCAGCAGCGTAGGTTGGGGCAGGGAAGCTTTCTTT
CASSVGWGREAFF
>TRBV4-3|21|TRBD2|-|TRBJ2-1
TGCGCCAGCAGCCAAGATCCCTCTACTCTAGCGGGAGGGGGCCGAAACAATGAGCAGTTCTTC
CASSQDPSTLAGGGRNNEQFF
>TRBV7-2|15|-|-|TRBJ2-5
TGTGCCAGCAGACGAGGACAGAATTCTCAAGAGACCCAGTACTTC
CASRRGQNSQETQYF
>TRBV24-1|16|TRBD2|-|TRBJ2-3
TGTGCCACCAGTGACAAGCGGGAGCGGTTGTCAGATACGCAGTATTTT
CATSDKRERLSDTQYF
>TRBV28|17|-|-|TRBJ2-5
TGTGCCAGCAGTCACGTCCTGGGCAGCCCTTTAGGTGAGACCCAGTACTTC
CASSHVLGSPLGETQYF
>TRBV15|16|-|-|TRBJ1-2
TGTGCCACCAGCAGAGAATCCCTTAAAGCTGAGGGCGGCTACACCTTC
CATSRESLKAEGGYTF
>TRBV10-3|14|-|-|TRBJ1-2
TGTGCCATCAGTGAGGGCCTCGGGGAGAACGGCTACACCTTC
CAISEGLGENGYTF
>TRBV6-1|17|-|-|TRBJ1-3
TGTGCCAGCAGTGAAAGTAGGGGCCGACCCTCTGGAAACACCATATATTTT
CASSESRGRPSGNTIYF
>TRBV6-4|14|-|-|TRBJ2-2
TGTGCCAGCAGGGAATCGGGTTATAACGGGGAGCTGTTTTTT
CASRESGYNGELFF
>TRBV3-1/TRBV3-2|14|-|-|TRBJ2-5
TGTGCCAGCAGCCCCCGCGCGGGCGGAGAGACCCAGTACTTC
CASSPRAGGETQYF
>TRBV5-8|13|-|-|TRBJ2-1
TGTGCCAGCAGCACCCTGGGGAGAAATGAGCAGTTCTTC
CASSTLGRNEQFF